One TCR beta chain is described in this entry. Its target is not known. The data were taken from a study of response to subunit inactivated influenza vaccine. General observations from the study: Authors suggested that a seasonal influenza vaccination recruits few new T cells each time.

Via MiXCR, TCRdb re-called the RT-PCR reads, giving one row per CDR3 protein. The sample includes around 530,000 distinct CDR3 sequences, about 10% of them seen just once. Per the germline V gene, CDR1 is SGHDN and CDR2 is FVKESK. This CDR3 is built from 14 residues. The trim removed 4 bases at V and 4 bases at J, leaving 6 bases unmatched. The clonotype comes from a man aged 45-65 years who received an inactivated influenza vaccine. Specimen: PBMCs from blood, collected on the day of vaccination. The chain employs TRBV14 and TRBJ1-1, with 7 bases matching TRBD1. CDR3 nucleotides: TGTGCCAGCAGCCGGGGACAGAGGGGCACTGAAGCTTTCTTT. Amino acid sequence: CASSRGQRGTEAFF.